The rows below give T cell receptor beta chains drawn from one sample of a study of CD8+ T cells in alopecia areata. TCRdb keeps only in-frame clones here, not all; method: immunoSEQ multiplex PCR. This sample has 100,000 to 150,000 clones; about 51% occur once, and the top ten carry about 10%. Sequenced material: NKG2D-low CD8+ T cells sorted from blood. These receptors were collected from a human donor with alopecia areata. Both conserved end residues are part of each CDR3. Fields, in order: J gene, V gene, clone size, D gene, CDR3 protein, CDR3 DNA. The D gene is left open where the match is weak. Where a row states a size, it is once, few, many or the class of an expanded clone; other rows omit it.

TRBJ2-3 TRBV28 - TRBD2 CASSLLAGGYTDTQYF TGTGCCAGCAGTTTATTGGCGGGGGGATACACAGATACGCAGTATTTT
TRBJ2-3 TRBV2 few - CAIGLNTQYF TGTGCCATCGGACTCAATACGCAGTATTTT
TRBJ2-1 TRBV5-6 few - CASSSSIEQFF TGTGCCAGCAGCTCCTCGATTGAGCAGTTCTTC
TRBJ1-5 TRBV28 - TRBD1 CASSFPRTGGYDQPQHF TGTGCCAGCAGTTTCCCCCGGACAGGGGGCTACGATCAGCCCCAGCATTTT
TRBJ2-5 TRBV27 few TRBD1 CASSLDRGRETQYF TGTGCCAGCAGTTTGGACAGGGGTCGGGAGACCCAGTACTTC
TRBJ2-7 TRBV29-1 - - CSAITEDFDEQYF TGCAGCGCCATCACCGAGGACTTTGACGAGCAGTACTTC
TRBJ2-1 TRBV5-1 - - CASSLRRGSNNEQFF TGCGCCAGCAGCCTCCGTCGTGGCAGCAACAATGAGCAGTTCTTC
TRBJ2-1 TRBV5-4 - - CASSLVGARGNEQFF TGTGCCAGCAGCTTGGTTGGGGCCAGAGGCAATGAGCAGTTCTTC
TRBJ1-2 TRBV28 few - CASSFQGTTYGYTF TGTGCCAGCAGTTTTCAGGGGACTACCTATGGCTACACCTTC
TRBJ2-3 TRBV27 few - CASSFGFEDTQYF TGTGCCAGCAGTTTCGGGTTTGAAGATACGCAGTATTTT
TRBJ2-4 TRBV29-1 few TRBD2 CSVEDESGGAVHF TGCAGCGTTGAAGATGAGAGCGGGGGGGCAGTACACTTC
TRBJ2-4 TRBV29-1 - - CSVITGLEEDIQYF TGCAGCGTTATTACAGGGTTGGAAGAAGACATTCAGTACTTC
TRBJ1-2 TRBV30 - - CAWEHQGSYGYTF TGTGCCTGGGAACATCAGGGGAGCTATGGCTACACCTTC
TRBJ2-7 TRBV29-1 - - CSVGTLDSYEQYF TGCAGCGTTGGGACGCTCGATTCCTACGAGCAGTACTTC
TRBJ2-7 TRBV6-5 - - CASSQTDTLYEQYF TGTGCCAGCAGTCAAACCGACACCCTCTACGAGCAGTACTTC
TRBJ2-7 TRBV28 - TRBD2 CASRLLAEDSYEQYF TGTGCCAGCAGGCTTCTAGCGGAAGACTCCTACGAGCAGTACTTC
TRBJ2-7 TRBV6-6 few - CASSNSGTIDEQYF TGTGCCAGCAGTAACTCCGGGACGATTGACGAGCAGTACTTC
TRBJ2-7 TRBV20-1 - - CSGRNADEQYF TGCAGTGGTCGAAACGCGGACGAGCAGTACTTC
TRBJ2-1 TRBV4-1 - - CASSPGGYEQFF TGCGCCAGCAGCCCAGGCGGGTATGAGCAGTTCTTC
TRBJ2-1 TRBV29-1 - - CSGGLPYNEQFF TGCAGCGGAGGACTACCTTACAATGAGCAGTTCTTC
TRBJ1-2 TRBV12-5 once - CASGPSGGGYTF TGTGCTAGTGGTCCCTCGGGGGGTGGCTACACCTTC
TRBJ1-2 TRBV5-6 - - CASSSDGLHGYTF TGTGCCAGCAGCTCCGACGGACTCCATGGCTACACCTTC
TRBJ1-2 TRBV5-6 - - CASSSSEYYGYTF TGTGCCAGCAGCTCGTCAGAATACTATGGCTACACCTTC
TRBJ2-7 TRBV11-2 once - CASSQPSYEQYF TGTGCCAGCAGCCAACCTTCATACGAGCAGTACTTC
TRBJ2-1 TRBV5-1 - - CASSLGKGQFF TGCGCCAGCAGCTTGGGAAAGGGGCAGTTCTTC
TRBJ2-1 TRBV29-1 - - CSVEDLKGSPSKVGIF TGCAGCGTTGAAGATCTCAAGGGCAGCCCCTCCAAAGTAGGGATCTTC
TRBJ2-3 TRBV29-1 few - CSVVVLSTDTQYF TGCAGCGTTGTGGTGCTTAGCACAGATACGCAGTATTTT
TRBJ2-1 TRBV29-1 few TRBD1 CSVRDQGVNNEQFF TGCAGCGTTAGGGACCAGGGGGTTAACAATGAGCAGTTCTTC
TRBJ2-1 TRBV2 - TRBD2 CASRGLAGEQFF TGTGCCAGCAGGGGACTAGCGGGTGAGCAGTTCTTC
TRBJ1-2 TRBV19 - TRBD1 CATSQGNYGYTF TGTGCCACCTCACAGGGGAACTATGGCTACACCTTC
TRBJ2-7 TRBV4-2 - - CASSQGLAYEQYF TGTGCCAGCAGCCAAGGGCTGGCCTACGAGCAGTACTTC
TRBJ1-4 TRBV15 - - CATSSRGVDYSQGKLFF TGTGCCACCAGCAGCCGAGGAGTGGACTACTCCCAAGGAAAACTGTTTTTT
TRBJ2-1 TRBV29-1 - TRBD2 CSVSGGRNEQFF TGCAGCGTATCGGGAGGGAGGAATGAGCAGTTCTTC
TRBJ2-6 TRBV11-2 - TRBD1 CASSTRTGGYSGANVLTF TGTGCCAGCAGCACCCGGACAGGGGGCTACTCTGGGGCCAACGTCCTGACTTTC
TRBJ2-2 TRBV29-1 - - CSVETRATGELFF TGCAGCGTTGAGACAAGGGCCACCGGGGAGCTGTTTTTT
TRBJ2-7 TRBV29-1 - - CSAYRESDEQYF TGCAGCGCGTACAGGGAGTCGGATGAGCAGTACTTC
TRBJ2-7 TRBV28 - - CASSQPSWGEQYF TGTGCCAGCAGTCAGCCCTCTTGGGGCGAGCAGTACTTC
TRBJ2-1 TRBV29-1 - TRBD1 CSTDRGFYNEQFF TGCAGCACGGACAGGGGTTTCTACAATGAGCAGTTCTTC
TRBJ2-7 TRBV14 medium-sized TRBD2 CASSQGSGGAYEQYF TGTGCCAGCAGCCAAGGAAGCGGGGGGGCGTACGAGCAGTACTTC
TRBJ1-2 TRBV9 few - CASSTGPGYTF TGTGCCAGCAGCACAGGGCCCGGCTACACCTTC
TRBJ2-1 TRBV4-3 - TRBD2 CASSQDPAGSTKEQFF TGCGCCAGCAGCCAAGACCCAGCGGGGTCGACTAAGGAGCAGTTCTTC
TRBJ2-1 TRBV11-2 - - CASSSSTEQFF TGTGCCAGCAGCTCCTCAACTGAGCAGTTCTTC
TRBJ2-7 TRBV27 - - CASSLRTGLNEQYF TGTGCCAGCAGTTTAAGAACAGGGTTGAACGAGCAGTACTTC
TRBJ1-1 TRBV29-1 - - CTLITEAFF TGCACCTTGATCACTGAAGCTTTCTTT
TRBJ2-7 TRBV29-1 - - CSVEDPDRKYEQYF TGCAGCGTTGAAGATCCGGACAGAAAATACGAGCAGTACTTC
TRBJ2-7 TRBV9 few - CASSDSEGSYEQYF TGTGCCAGCAGCGATTCAGAAGGATCCTACGAGCAGTACTTC
TRBJ2-7 TRBV29-1 - - CSTMEGGEQYF TGCAGCACAATGGAGGGGGGCGAGCAGTACTTC
TRBJ1-4 TRBV28 - - CASSPGGWEKLFF TGTGCCAGCAGTCCCGGGGGCTGGGAAAAACTGTTTTTT
TRBJ2-7 TRBV6-5 few TRBD2 CASRGAGGLYEQYF TGTGCCAGCAGAGGAGCGGGAGGGCTCTACGAGCAGTACTTC
TRBJ2-1 TRBV6-1 - TRBD2 CASSEGSSGNNEQFF TGTGCCAGCAGTGAAGGGTCTAGCGGAAACAATGAGCAGTTCTTC
TRBJ2-7 TRBV27 - TRBD2 CASTLRAGGEQYF TGTGCCAGCACCCTACGGGCGGGGGGCGAGCAGTACTTC
TRBJ2-7 TRBV19 few - CASSIDGAYEQYF TGTGCCAGTAGTATCGACGGTGCCTACGAGCAGTACTTC
TRBJ2-6 TRBV30 - - CAWSLWGASGANVLTF TGTGCCTGGAGTCTGTGGGGCGCCTCTGGGGCCAACGTCCTGACTTTC
TRBJ2-7 TRBV7-9 - - CASSPISYEQYF TGTGCCAGCAGCCCAATCTCCTACGAGCAGTACTTC
TRBJ1-1 TRBV6-5 - - CASSYLNTEAFF TGTGCCAGCAGTTATCTGAACACTGAAGCTTTCTTT